This T cell receptor beta chain was retrieved from a study of control samples from healthy donors and cancer patients. TCRdb keeps only in-frame clones here, not all; method: immunoSEQ multiplex PCR. Of 90,000 to 150,000 clones listed, 91% are singletons. With 0 bases removed from V and 3 bases from J, the gap between germline ends came to 10 bases. The CDR3 consists of 15 residues. CDR1 and CDR2 (germline): SGDLS, YYNGEE. The chain employs TRBV9 and TRBJ2-1; the D is unclear. Sequenced sample: blood. The TCR sequence derives from a woman aged 18-29 years in good health. The CDR3 region is CASSVELQSYNEQFF. CDR3 nucleotide sequence: TGTGCCAGCAGCGTAGAGCTACAGAGCTACAATGAGCAGTTCTTC.